Following are 20 T cell receptor beta chains from one sample sequenced in a study of sequential checkpoint blockade in melanoma. Clones were read by immunoSEQ multiplex PCR, and TCRdb kept only the in-frame ones, dropping some. The repertoire holds fewer than 15,000 clones, with roughly 82% as singletons. Sample treatment: randomized to nivolumab then ipilimumab (arm A) or the reverse (arm B). Material: CD8+ T cells sorted from blood (inferred from file names), obtained from a patient given nivolumab and ipilimumab in sequence. These receptors all stem from a human donor with melanoma.

This chain connects TRBV7-8 to TRBJ2-7; 9 bases are a match to TRBD1. There are 13 residues in the CDR3. Germline V CDR1 and CDR2: SGHVS, FQNEAQ. V was pared by 5 bases and J by 4 bases, with 3 bases of the junction left unmatched. CDR3 amino acids: CASSPDRGYEQYF. The DNA of the CDR3 is TGTGCCAGCAGCCCGGACAGGGGATACGAGCAGTACTTC.

CDR3 coding DNA: TGTGCCAGCAGCTCCAAAAGAGGGGGAGCTGAAGCTTTCTTT. The encoded protein is CASSSKRGGAEAFF. The rearrangement joins TRBV7-9 to TRBJ1-1; D is perhaps TRBD1 (6 bases). Looked up from germline, CDR1 is SEHNR and CDR2 is FQNEAQ (reference sequence). V gave up 4 bases and J gave up 6 bases, with 15 bases separating them. The CDR3 totals 14 residues.

CDR3 protein: CASSGSAGGSYEQYF. For the CDR3, the DNA is TGTGCCAGCAGTGGGTCGGCAGGGGGCTCCTACGAGCAGTACTTC. The chain links TRBV2 to TRBJ2-7; TRBD1 matches 7 bases. The CDR3 loop spans 15 amino acids. With V trimmed by 4 bases and J by 0 bases, 6 bases remained unmatched. Per germline, CDR1 SNHLY and CDR2 FYNNEI.

The V gene is TRBV5-1, the J gene TRBJ2-7; 9 bases agree with TRBD1. In germline, CDR1 is SGHRS, CDR2 YFSETQ. V lost 4 bases, J lost 2 bases, and 4 bases stayed unmatched. CDR3 length equals 14 residues. The CDR3 bases are TGCGCCAGCAGCCCGGGACAGGGAGCCTACGAGCAGTACTTC. It is translated as CASSPGQGAYEQYF.

The V gene is TRBV30, the J gene TRBJ2-7, with D tentatively TRBD1 (7 bases). Trimming pared 5 bases from V and 4 bases from J, leaving 15 bases between. CDR3 length equals 13 residues. The germline CDR1 and CDR2 sequences are GTSNPN and SVGIG (reference sequence). The CDR3 bases are TGTGCCTGGCTACAGGGGAGGTCGTACGAGCAGTACTTC. Protein: CAWLQGRSYEQYF.

The rearrangement joins TRBV9 to TRBJ2-7; 11 nucleotides line up with TRBD2. The CDR3 covers 15 residues. Trimming at V came to 3 bases and at J to 3 bases, leaving 5 bases not matched to a gene. CDR1 SGDLS and CDR2 YYNGEE come from the germline V gene. CDR3 sequence (DNA): TGTGCCAGCAGCGAGGGACTAGCGGCTCTCTACGAGCAGTACTTC. It encodes CASSEGLAALYEQYF. Together with reference TRBV9 and TRBJ2-7, the CDR3 gives the full variable domain: DSGVTQTPKHLITATGQRVTLRCSPRSGDLSVYWYQQSLDQGLQFLIQYYNGEERAKGNILERFSAQQFPDLHSELNLSSLELGDSALYFCASSEGLAALYEQYFGPGTRLTVT.

The chain combines TRBV7-9 with TRBJ2-7; D possibly corresponds to TRBD2 (6 bases). V was pared by 1 base and J by 3 bases, with 16 bases between. This CDR3 has 16 residues. Looked up from germline, CDR1 is SEHNR and CDR2 is FQNEAQ (reference sequence). CDR3 nucleotide sequence: TGTGCCAGCAGCTTAGGGGGCCCCGGGACTCTCTACGAGCAGTACTTC. Translation gives CASSLGGPGTLYEQYF.

This chain links TRBV4-1 with TRBJ2-7, with 11 bases identical to TRBD1. CDR3 length: 20 residues. Trimming removed 1 base from V and 2 bases from J; junction bases left unmatched: 16. Germline-derived CDR1 and CDR2 are MGHRA and YSYEKL. The CDR3: CASSQVPGTGGYTLTYEQYF. The CDR3 region has the DNA TGCGCCAGCAGCCAAGTCCCCGGGACAGGGGGGTATACCTTAACCTACGAGCAGTACTTC.

This clone has just a few counts. A far larger clone lies a single base away; this is likely a read error. V and J are TRBV25-1 and TRBJ2-7, with a weak D call TRBD2 (5 bases). Germline V gene data show CDR1 as MGHDK and CDR2 as SYGVNS. The CDR3 totals 11 residues. The CDR3 DNA sequence: TGTGCCAGCAGTGTAGACTACGAGCAGTGCTTC. Encoded protein: CASSVDYEQCF.

This chain joins TRBV5-1 and TRBJ2-7; possibly TRBD2 for D (6 bases). Germline CDR1 SGHRS, CDR2 YFSETQ. This CDR3 has 13 residues. With 4 bases removed from V and 3 bases from J, the gap between germline ends came to 11 bases. CDR3 coding DNA: TGCGCCAGCAGCGGCGGGACGGTCTACGAGCAGTACTTC. Encoded protein: CASSGGTVYEQYF.

The rearrangement uses TRBV27 and TRBJ2-7, with D possibly matching TRBD1 (6 bases). There are 12 residues in the CDR3. V shed 7 bases and J shed 7 bases, with 14 bases lying between them. The V gene's germline CDR1 is MNHEY and CDR2 SMNVEV (reference sequence). This chain's CDR3 is CASTDTGREQYF. The CDR3 region has the DNA TGTGCCAGCACCGATACAGGGCGTGAGCAGTACTTC.

This clone was counted once. V gene TRBV19 combines with J gene TRBJ2-3; weak D call: TRBD2 (5 bases). The CDR3 has 15 amino acids. CDR1 LNHDA and CDR2 SQIVND come from the germline V gene (reference sequence). Trimming pared 4 bases from V and 0 bases from J, leaving 11 bases between. The CDR3 DNA reads TGTGCCAGTAGTAGGGAGACGGAAAGCACAGATACGCAGTATTTT. It codes for CASSRETESTDTQYF.

The chain recombines TRBV6-5 with TRBJ1-1; D is ambiguous. In germline, CDR1 is MNHEY, CDR2 SVGAGI. V lost 0 bases, J lost 0 bases, and 8 bases lay in between. The CDR3 has 15 residues. This chain's CDR3 is CASSYSAGMNTEAFF. The DNA of the CDR3 is TGTGCCAGCAGTTACTCAGCAGGCATGAACACTGAAGCTTTCTTT.

V gene TRBV27 combines with J gene TRBJ2-1; D uncertain. Germline lookup yields CDR1 MNHEY and CDR2 SMNVEV (reference sequence). Trimming took off 2 bases at V and 9 bases at J, with 11 bases between the two ends. There are 13 residues in the CDR3. CDR3 in DNA: TGTGCCAGCAGTTTAGGGCGAGCAGGTGAGCAGTTCTTC. Translated, it gives CASSLGRAGEQFF.

The rearrangement joins TRBV11-1 to TRBJ2-7; 7 bases match TRBD2. V lost 0 bases and J lost 3; bases outside the gene matches: 5. This CDR3 has 15 amino acids. CDR1 and CDR2 from the germline V gene are SGHAT and FQDESV (reference sequence). The DNA for the CDR3 is TGTGCCAGCAGCTTAGCTCGGGGGGATAACTACGAGCAGTACTTC. It encodes CASSLARGDNYEQYF.

This chain connects TRBV15 to TRBJ2-7; possibly TRBD2 for D (6 bases). V was shortened by 1 base and J by 0 bases, with 10 bases between the two germline ends. Germline CDR1 reads LNHNV; CDR2 reads YYDKDF (reference sequence). This CDR3 comprises 15 residues. The CDR3 protein is CATSRGASASYEQYF. CDR3 DNA: TGTGCCACCAGCAGAGGGGCTAGCGCCTCCTACGAGCAGTACTTC. The whole variable domain, filled in from reference TRBV15 and TRBJ2-7, reads DAMVIQNPRYQVTQFGKPVTLSCSQTLNHNVMYWYQQKSSQAPKLLFHYYDKDFNNEADTPDNFQSRRPNTSFCFLDIRSPGLGDTAMYLCATSRGASASYEQYFGPGTRLTVT.

The chain carries TRBV5-4 and TRBJ2-7, with 9 bases aligning to TRBD1. This CDR3 comprises 15 residues. V trimming: 3 bases; J trimming: 3 bases; junction bases outside the gene matches: 7. Germline lookup yields CDR1 SGHNT and CDR2 YYREEE (reference sequence). For the CDR3, the DNA is TGTGCCAGCAGCTCCCCGACAGGGGGGATCTACGAGCAGTACTTC. Translation gives CASSSPTGGIYEQYF.

This clone was counted only a few times. The chain has TRBV2 and TRBJ2-3, with D possibly TRBD2 on 5 matching bases. V lost 8 bases to trimming and J lost 6 bases, with 6 bases between them. The CDR3 is 10 residues long. Germline assignment: CDR1 SNHLY and CDR2 FYNNEI. CDR3 nucleotides: TGTGCCAGCGAGGGCGATACGCAGTATTTT. Its translation is CASEGDTQYF.

This chain joins TRBV9 and TRBJ1-6, with D possibly being TRBD1 (6 bases). Trimming took 4 bases from V and 7 from J, leaving 15 bases between them. From germline, CDR1 is SGDLS and CDR2 YYNGEE. The CDR3 consists of 15 residues. The CDR3 loop reads CASSPPTGRNSPLHF. As DNA, the CDR3 is TGTGCCAGCAGCCCTCCTACAGGGAGAAATTCACCCCTCCACTTT.

This chain uses TRBV7-9 with TRBJ1-2; D gene ambiguous. Trimming shortened V by 5 bases and J by 4 bases, and 17 bases separated the two germline ends. CDR1 is SEHNR and CDR2 is FQNEAQ in the germline V gene (reference sequence). CDR3 size: 15 residues. This CDR3 is CASSPPSRDGYGYTF. In nucleotides, the CDR3 is TGTGCCAGCAGCCCCCCGTCGAGGGATGGCTATGGCTACACCTTC.